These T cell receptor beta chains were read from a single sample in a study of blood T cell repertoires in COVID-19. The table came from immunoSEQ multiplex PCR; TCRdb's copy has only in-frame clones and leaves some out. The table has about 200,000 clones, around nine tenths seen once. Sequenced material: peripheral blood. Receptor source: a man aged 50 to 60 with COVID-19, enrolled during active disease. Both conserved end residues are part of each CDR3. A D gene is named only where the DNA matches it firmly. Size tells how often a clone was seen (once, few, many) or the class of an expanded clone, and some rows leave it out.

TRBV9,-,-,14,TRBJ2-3,TGTGCCAGCAGCGTAACGGGGGACACAGATACGCAGTATTTT,CASSVTGDTDTQYF
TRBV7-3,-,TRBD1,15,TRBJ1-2,TGTGCCAGCAGCAACAACCGGGACAGGGCCTATGGCTACACCTTC,CASSNNRDRAYGYTF
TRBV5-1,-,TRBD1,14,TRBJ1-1,TGCGCCAGCAGCTATCGACAGGGAGTCACTGAAGCTTTCTTT,CASSYRQGVTEAFF
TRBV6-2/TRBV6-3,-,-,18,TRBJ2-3,TGTGCCAGCAGTTACTCACCGCGGGACAGACTTTCCACAGATACGCAGTATTTT,CASSYSPRDRLSTDTQYF
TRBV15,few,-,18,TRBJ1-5,TGTGCCACCAGCAGAGCGGGCAGGGCCGGATATAGCAATCAGCCCCAGCATTTT,CATSRAGRAGYSNQPQHF
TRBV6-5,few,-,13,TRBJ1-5,TGTGCCGAGGGAGCGGGGTTTGGGCAGCCCCAGCATTTT,CAEGAGFGQPQHF
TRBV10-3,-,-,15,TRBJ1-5,TGTGCCATCAGTGGGGGCAGGGGAAGCAATCAGCCCCAGCATTTT,CAISGGRGSNQPQHF
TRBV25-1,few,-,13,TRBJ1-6,TGTGCCAGCAGCCATTCGGGGGATTCACCCCTCCACTTT,CASSHSGDSPLHF
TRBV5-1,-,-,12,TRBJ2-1,TGCGCCAGCAGCTTGGTAGATTATGAGCAGTTCTTC,CASSLVDYEQFF
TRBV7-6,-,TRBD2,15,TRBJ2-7,TGTGCCAGCAGCTTAGAGGTTGCTGGGGAGGGAGAGCAGTACTTC,CASSLEVAGEGEQYF
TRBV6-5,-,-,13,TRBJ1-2,TGTGCCAGCAGTAAACAGGATTATGGTGGCTACACCTTC,CASSKQDYGGYTF
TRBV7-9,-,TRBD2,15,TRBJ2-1,TGTGCCAGCAGCTTAGCGGGAGGGCCCCCCAATGAGCAGTTCTTC,CASSLAGGPPNEQFF
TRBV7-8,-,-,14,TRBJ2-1,TGTGCCAGCAGCTTAGAGTTCCTCAGGGATGAGCAGTTCTTC,CASSLEFLRDEQFF
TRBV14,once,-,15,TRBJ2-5,TGTGCCAGCAGCCAAAGGGGGGGGGCCCAAGAGACCCAGTACTTC,CASSQRGGAQETQYF
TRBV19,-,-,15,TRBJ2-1,TGTGCCAGTAGTATGGTAGGTGGAGGTGACAATGAGCAGTTCTTC,CASSMVGGGDNEQFF
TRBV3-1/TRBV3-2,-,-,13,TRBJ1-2,TGTGCCAGCAGCCTTTCTGGAGGGGAGGGCTACACCTTC,CASSLSGGEGYTF
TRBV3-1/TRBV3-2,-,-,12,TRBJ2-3,TGTGCCAGCAGCCGGCTCACAGATACGCAGTATTTT,CASSRLTDTQYF
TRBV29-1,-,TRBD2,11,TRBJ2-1,TGCAGCGTTGGACTAGCCGATGAGCAGTTCTTC,CSVGLADEQFF
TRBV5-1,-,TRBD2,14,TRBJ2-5,TGCGCCAGCAGCGCCGCTAGCGGGGGAGAGACCCAGTACTTC,CASSAASGGETQYF
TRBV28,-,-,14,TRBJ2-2,TGTGCCAGCAGTAAGGGACACCAGACCGGGGAGCTGTTTTTT,CASSKGHQTGELFF
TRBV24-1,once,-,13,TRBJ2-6,TGTGCCACCAGTGATGGGGGGACCAACGTCCTGACTTTC,CATSDGGTNVLTF
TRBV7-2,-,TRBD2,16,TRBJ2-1,TGTGCCAGCAGCTCCCCGACTAGCGGGAGTGACCATGAGCAGTTCTTC,CASSSPTSGSDHEQFF
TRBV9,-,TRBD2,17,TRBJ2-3,TGTGCCAGCAGCGTCCGACCACTAGCGGGATCCGCAGATACGCAGTATTTT,CASSVRPLAGSADTQYF
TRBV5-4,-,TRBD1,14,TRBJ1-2,TGTGCCAGCAGTTTACAGGGGGCTAACTATGGCTACACCTTC,CASSLQGANYGYTF
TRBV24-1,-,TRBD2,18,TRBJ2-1,TGTGCCACCAGTGATCAAACTCTAGCGGGGGCCGCGAACAATGAGCAGTTCTTC,CATSDQTLAGAANNEQFF
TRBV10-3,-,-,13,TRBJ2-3,TGTGCCATCAGTGAGTGGGGGCGAGATACGCAGTATTTT,CAISEWGRDTQYF
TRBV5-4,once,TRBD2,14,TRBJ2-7,TGTGCCAGCAGCTTTGCGGGAGAGTCCTACGAGCAGTACTTC,CASSFAGESYEQYF
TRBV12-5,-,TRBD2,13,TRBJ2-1,TGTGCTAGTGGGCCCGAGCGGGGCAATGAGCAGTTCTTC,CASGPERGNEQFF
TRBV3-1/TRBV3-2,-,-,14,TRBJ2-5,TGTGCCAGCAGCCAGACTACAATGTCGGAGACCCAGTACTTC,CASSQTTMSETQYF
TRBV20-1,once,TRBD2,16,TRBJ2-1,TGCAGTGCTAGTTCAGGGTCGGGACTAGCGGGGGGGGAGCAGTTCTTC,CSASSGSGLAGGEQFF
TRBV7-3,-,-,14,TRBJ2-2,TGTGCCAGCACCCTAAGTGGGAGCTCGGGGGAGCTGTTTTTT,CASTLSGSSGELFF
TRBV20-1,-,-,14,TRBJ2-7,TGCAGTGCGAGTATCGGAGGAACTACCTACGAGCAGTACTTC,CSASIGGTTYEQYF
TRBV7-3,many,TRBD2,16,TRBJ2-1,TGTGCCAGCAGCCCCTCCGGCGCGGGGGGGATGAATGAGCAGTTCTTC,CASSPSGAGGMNEQFF
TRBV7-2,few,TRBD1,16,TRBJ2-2,TGTGCCACCTCATTAGGACAGGGGTTAAGTTCCGGGGAGCTGTTTTTT,CATSLGQGLSSGELFF
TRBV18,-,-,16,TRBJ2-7,TGTGCCAGCTCACCACCGAGGACACCGAGCTCCTACGAGCAGTACTTC,CASSPPRTPSSYEQYF
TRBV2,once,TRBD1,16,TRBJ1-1,TGTGCCAGCAGTGAGGGCAGGGGGCGATTGGGCACTGAAGCTTTCTTT,CASSEGRGRLGTEAFF
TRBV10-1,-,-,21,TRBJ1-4,TGCGCCAGCAGTGAGCAAGAATTTGGCAGGGAAGAAATGGCAACTAATGAAAAACTGTTTTTT,CASSEQEFGREEMATNEKLFF